Listed below are T cell receptor beta chains from one sample, sequenced in a study of blood T cell repertoires in COVID-19. Produced via immunoSEQ multiplex PCR; TCRdb's table is partial and in-frame only. The sample includes 210,000 or so clones, 83% of them seen just once. Sample: peripheral blood. All receptors come from a woman aged 25 to 45 with COVID-19, enrolled during active disease. The CDR3 runs from the conserved cysteine through the conserved F or W. Fields, in order: D gene, V gene, J gene, clone size, CDR3 DNA, CDR3 protein. The D gene is left open where the match is weak. A clone size is listed for some rows: how often the clone was seen (once, few, many), or a class if it is expanded.

TRBD1,TRBV19,TRBJ1-2,.,TGTGCCAGTAGTTGGCTAGGGGGCGACGGCTACACCTTC,CASSWLGGDGYTF
TRBD2,TRBV4-2,TRBJ2-1,.,TGTGCCAGCAGCCAAGATAAGTCCCGTAGCGGGAGAATCCACAATGAGCAGTTCTTC,CASSQDKSRSGRIHNEQFF
.,TRBV3-1/TRBV3-2,TRBJ1-2,.,TGTGCCAGCAGCCAAGGCGGGATCGGGGAAGACTATGGCTACACCTTC,CASSQGGIGEDYGYTF
.,TRBV29-1,TRBJ2-1,.,TGCAGCGGTTTTTGGGGTAGCGTCGATGAGCAGTTCTTC,CSGFWGSVDEQFF
.,TRBV7-2,TRBJ1-1,once,TGTGCCAGCAGCCGGGGGGGGGCTCAAGCAGGCACTGAAGCTTTCTTT,CASSRGGAQAGTEAFF
.,TRBV2,TRBJ1-3,.,TGTGCCAGCAGGTTGGACAGCAGCTTCTCTGGAAACACCATATATTTT,CASRLDSSFSGNTIYF
.,TRBV7-2,TRBJ1-3,.,TGTGCCAGCAGCTTAGCGGCACAGGCTGGAAACACCATATATTTT,CASSLAAQAGNTIYF
.,TRBV5-6,TRBJ2-4,.,TGTGCCAGCAGCTTGCCGGTAGGGAGAGAGGCCAAAAACATTCAGTACTTC,CASSLPVGREAKNIQYF
TRBD2,TRBV19,TRBJ2-1,.,TGTGCCAGTAGGCCGGGACTAGTAGATTCTACCTCCTACAATGAGCAGTTCTTC,CASRPGLVDSTSYNEQFF
TRBD1,TRBV19,TRBJ1-1,.,TGTGCCAGTAGTATGAGGACAGGGTCAGGGGAAGCTTTCTTT,CASSMRTGSGEAFF
.,TRBV5-4,TRBJ1-2,many,TGTGCCAGCAGCCCGGCTGGAGGACAGCACTATGGCTACACCTTC,CASSPAGGQHYGYTF
TRBD1,TRBV5-1,TRBJ1-1,.,TGCGCCAGCAGCTCCGGGACAGAGAACACTGAAGCTTTCTTT,CASSSGTENTEAFF
TRBD1,TRBV11-1,TRBJ2-2,.,TGTGCCAGCAGGCGAGCAGAGACAGGGCCGGCCGGGGAGCTGTTTTTT,CASRRAETGPAGELFF
.,TRBV2,TRBJ2-5,.,TGTGCCAGCAGCAAAAGGAAGTGGGGGGACAGAGAGACCCAGTACTTC,CASSKRKWGDRETQYF
.,TRBV7-2,TRBJ2-2,few,TGTGCCAGCAGTCTAAGACGGACAGCGAACACCGGGGAGCTGTTTTTT,CASSLRRTANTGELFF
.,TRBV13,TRBJ1-1,.,TGTGCCAGCAGCTTAGGAAGGGAAACAGGAGCTTTCTTT,CASSLGRETGAFF
.,TRBV28,TRBJ2-3,few,TGTGCCAGCAGATATAGCACAGATACGCAGTATTTT,CASRYSTDTQYF
TRBD1,TRBV7-7,TRBJ2-1,.,TGTGCCAGCAGCCCGACAGGGTCCTACAATGAGCAGTTCTTC,CASSPTGSYNEQFF
TRBD1,TRBV7-8,TRBJ1-2,.,TGTGCCAGCAGCTCGGACAGGGAGAACTATGGCTACACCTTC,CASSSDRENYGYTF
.,TRBV29-1,TRBJ1-1,.,TGCAGCGCCCTCTTCCTCACACGGGGGGCTGAAATGAACACTGAAGCTTTCTTT,CSALFLTRGAEMNTEAFF
.,TRBV30,TRBJ2-7,.,TGTGCCTGGAGTCTCCTGCAGGACTCCGAGCAGTACTTC,CAWSLLQDSEQYF
TRBD1,TRBV19,TRBJ2-5,.,TGTGCCAGTAGTATCCCGACCGGGACAGGGGGAGAGACCCAGTACTTC,CASSIPTGTGGETQYF
.,TRBV6-5,TRBJ2-1,.,TGTGCCAGCAGTTACTTAGGAGTCCTCAACAATGAGCAGTTCTTC,CASSYLGVLNNEQFF
TRBD1,TRBV7-9,TRBJ2-3,.,TGTGCCAGCAGCTTGGACAGGGATGGAGATACGCAGTATTTT,CASSLDRDGDTQYF
TRBD2,TRBV5-4,TRBJ2-7,.,TGTGCCAGCAGCTTGCCCCGACTAGCGGGAGGGCGTGAGCAGTACTTC,CASSLPRLAGGREQYF
.,TRBV15,TRBJ2-2,.,TGTGCCACCAGCAGAGATCCCCCGGGTTCGAACACCGGGGAGCTGTTTTTT,CATSRDPPGSNTGELFF
.,TRBV21-1,TRBJ2-1,.,TGTGCCAGCCACGTCGGAGAATACAATGAGCAGTTCTTC,CASHVGEYNEQFF
TRBD2,TRBV29-1,TRBJ2-3,.,TGCAGCGTTGTAGAAGCGGGGGCCACAGATACGCAGTATTTT,CSVVEAGATDTQYF
.,TRBV4-3,TRBJ2-7,.,TGCGCCAGCAGCCAAGAAGCACGGGGACATAGCTACGAGCAGTACTTC,CASSQEARGHSYEQYF
.,TRBV5-1,TRBJ2-6,.,TGCGCCAGCAGCTTGGAGGGGAACTCTGGGGCCAACGTCCTGACTTTC,CASSLEGNSGANVLTF
TRBD2,TRBV28,TRBJ2-7,.,TGTGCCAGCACCGCTAGCGGGGCCGGGTACGAGCAGTACTTC,CASTASGAGYEQYF